The 12 T cell receptor beta chains given below trace back to one sample, sequenced in a study of blood T cell repertoires in COVID-19. Sequencing was performed with immunoSEQ multiplex PCR; in TCRdb, only in-frame clones are kept and a portion is missing. The sample has 110,000 or so clones, 85% to 90% seen once; the top ten hold approximately 4.5%. The sequenced sample consisted of peripheral blood. All receptors come from a woman between 50 and 59 years old with acute or convalescent COVID-19.

This chain links TRBV3-1 (or the pseudogene TRBV3-2) with TRBJ1-5; weak D call: TRBD1 (5 bases). The CDR3 loop spans 13 amino acids. V lost 8 bases and J lost 2, with 10 bases in between. Germline loops: CDR1 LGHDT, CDR2 YNNKEL (reference sequence). The CDR3 sequence is CASSIQGNQPQHF. As DNA, the CDR3 is TGTGCCAGCTCTATACAGGGCAATCAGCCCCAGCATTTT.

The chain recombines TRBV30 with TRBJ1-5; unclear D gene. The CDR3 spans 14 residues. Germline V gives CDR1 GTSNPN, CDR2 SVGIG (reference sequence). The V gene lost 0 bases and the J gene lost 0 bases, with 6 bases spanning the gap. CDR3 protein: CAWSVGVSNQPQHF. CDR3 nucleotide sequence: TGTGCCTGGAGTGTGGGCGTTAGCAATCAGCCCCAGCATTTT.

The chain is built from TRBV29-1 and TRBJ2-1; TRBD2 matches at 9 bases. The CDR3 totals 19 residues. CDR1 and CDR2 (germline): SQVTM, ANQGSEA. V trimming: 0 bases; J trimming: 8 bases; junction bases outside the gene matches: 20. The chain's CDR3 is CSVEDLGSGGSSLGDEQFF. CDR3 in DNA: TGCAGCGTTGAAGATCTCGGCAGCGGGGGGAGCTCATTAGGGGATGAGCAGTTCTTC.

The CDR3 here is CASSPKGQGGTEAFF. CDR3 coding DNA: TGTGCCAGCAGCCCGAAGGGACAGGGAGGCACTGAAGCTTTCTTT. The chain links TRBV7-3 to TRBJ1-1; 9 bases line up with TRBD1. The J segment lost 4 bases and the V segment lost 5 bases, leaving 8 bases of the junction unmatched. This CDR3 has 15 residues. Germline assignment: CDR1 SGHTA and CDR2 FQGTGA.

The chain links TRBV5-6 to TRBJ1-1, with a weak D call TRBD1 (5 bases). The germline V and J ends were trimmed by 7 bases and 1 base, with 11 bases remaining between them. The CDR3 totals 13 residues. Germline CDR1 SGHDT, CDR2 YYEEEE. Written as DNA, the CDR3 is TGTGCCAGCTGGGGCGTCCCGAACACTGAAGCTTTCTTT. This encodes CASWGVPNTEAFF.

The rearrangement uses TRBV11-1 and TRBJ2-1, with a possible D match to TRBD2 (6 bases). V was cut by 3 bases and J by 3 bases, with 6 bases left in between. The germline V gene encodes CDR1 SGHAT and CDR2 FQDESV (reference sequence). This CDR3 has 13 residues. CDR3 nucleotide sequence: TGTGCCAGCAGCTTGGGACTCTACAATGAGCAGTTCTTC. Translation: CASSLGLYNEQFF.

The genes are TRBV4-1 and TRBJ1-2, with 8 bases identical to TRBD1. Germline lookup yields CDR1 MGHRA and CDR2 YSYEKL. J was trimmed by 5 bases and V by 8 bases; bases with no gene match: 7. The CDR3 consists of 13 residues. Here the CDR3 reads CASRRGLEYGYTF. Written as DNA, the CDR3 is TGCGCCAGCCGCAGGGGGCTGGAGTATGGCTACACCTTC.

This clone occurred once. The rearrangement uses TRBV6-2 or TRBV6-3 and TRBJ2-3; 13 bases are shared with TRBD2. This CDR3 has 19 amino acids. Germline-derived CDR1 and CDR2 are MNHEY and SVGEGT. After removal of 1 base from V and 2 bases from J, the junction contained 9 bases not matched to a gene. The CDR3, as DNA: TGTGCCAGCAGTTACTTGACTAGCGGGAGGCCCACTTACACAGATACGCAGTATTTT. As protein: CASSYLTSGRPTYTDTQYF.

This clone has a single count. The gene calls are TRBV6-5 and TRBJ2-1; D gene ambiguous. The CDR3 length is 11 residues. V was trimmed by 6 bases and J by 6 bases, leaving 6 bases between them. The germline V gene has CDR1 MNHEY and CDR2 SVGAGI. The CDR3 spells CASSRFNEQFF. DNA of the CDR3: TGTGCCAGCAGCCGGTTCAATGAGCAGTTCTTC.

V usage is TRBV9 and J usage is TRBJ2-2; tentatively, D is TRBD1 (5 bases). Germline V lookup: CDR1 SGDLS, CDR2 YYNGEE. V was pared by 0 bases and J by 3 bases, with 9 bases between. The CDR3 runs 15 residues. The CDR3 here is CASSVAGLDTGELFF. In nucleotides, the CDR3 is TGTGCCAGCAGCGTAGCAGGGCTGGACACCGGGGAGCTGTTTTTT.

This chain uses TRBV28 with TRBJ1-1; tentatively, D is TRBD1 (6 bases). Germline CDR1 and CDR2: MDHEN and SYDVKM. V gave up 2 bases and J gave up 4 bases, with 14 bases separating them. The CDR3 is made up of 15 amino acids. Here the CDR3 reads CASSLLGQIGTEAFF. The CDR3 nucleotides are TGTGCCAGCAGTTTACTCGGACAGATCGGCACTGAAGCTTTCTTT.

This clone was seen only once. The V and J genes are TRBV28 and TRBJ1-1; 8 nucleotides align to TRBD1. Germline V gene sequence: CDR1 MDHEN, CDR2 SYDVKM. CDR3 size: 13 residues. J lost 8 bases, V lost 3 bases, and 5 bases had no gene match. The chain's CDR3 is CASSFGTGLEAFF. The CDR3 region has the DNA TGTGCCAGCAGTTTTGGGACAGGCTTAGAAGCTTTCTTT.